This T cell receptor (beta chain) emerged from a study of shared clonotypes between healthy human individuals. Healthy and HIV-negative, the adult donors had no recent acute infections or vaccinations. Clones were sequenced by immunoSEQ multiplex PCR, and TCRdb holds only the in-frame ones, with some missing. The sample consists of approximately 470,000 clones, 70% to 80% of them appearing once. This CDR3 has 13 amino acids. CDR1 SQVTM and CDR2 ANQGSEA come from the germline V gene. After removal of 8 bases from V and 0 bases from J, the junction contained 5 bases not matched to a gene. Specimen: PBMCs. The chain is built from TRBV29-1 and TRBJ2-7, with TRBD1 identical over 9 bases. This clonotype was obtained from a woman in her forties in good health. Some clones in this sample may be carry-over from other donors' samples. DNA of the CDR3: TGCAGCATATTGACAGGGGGCTCCTACGAGCAGTACTTC. It is translated as CSILTGGSYEQYF.